The clone carrying this T cell receptor beta chain has ten or more counts. Antigen specificity is unknown. This sample was included in a study of response to subunit inactivated influenza vaccine. Study-level findings and limits: That few new T cells are recruited by each seasonal influenza vaccination was the authors' suggestion.

This CDR3 region has 13 residues. V was pared by 5 bases and J by 2 bases, with 10 bases between. Germline V gene lookup returns CDR1 SGHTA and CDR2 FQGNSA. TCRdb called the RT-PCR reads again in MiXCR, with one record for every CDR3 protein. The sample includes about 530,000 distinct CDR3 sequences, 13% of them seen just once. This TCR came from a man in his forties or fifties who received an inactivated influenza vaccine. The starting material was PBMCs from blood, obtained 45 days after vaccination. The chain uses TRBV7-2 and TRBJ2-7; perhaps TRBD2 as D (5 bases). CDR3 region: CASSHRTPYEQYF. CDR3 sequence (DNA): TGTGCCAGCAGCCACCGGACTCCCTACGAGCAGTACTTC.